These T cell receptor beta chains were read from a single sample in a study of blood T cell repertoires in COVID-19. Method: immunoSEQ multiplex PCR; TCRdb's copy keeps in-frame clones and lacks some. Among some 89,000 clones listed, about 85% were seen once. Sequenced material: peripheral blood. The receptor set was obtained from a man aged 55 to 69 with acute or convalescent COVID-19. Both conserved end residues are part of each CDR3. The D gene is left open where the match is weak. Some rows mark clone size as missing; the rest say once, few, many or name a class of expanded clone.

V,D,J,size,CDR3,DNA
TRBV7-2,NA,TRBJ2-7,NA,CASSLGAGATYEQYF,TGTGCCAGCAGCCTAGGCGCGGGGGCGACCTACGAGCAGTACTTC
TRBV18,TRBD2,TRBJ2-2,NA,CASSPPSGGATGELFF,TGTGCCAGCTCACCTCCCAGCGGGGGGGCCACCGGGGAGCTGTTTTTT
TRBV3-1/TRBV3-2,TRBD1,TRBJ1-5,NA,CASSQASLGTAAQPQHF,TGTGCCAGCAGCCAAGCTTCTCTAGGGACAGCGGCTCAGCCCCAGCATTTT
TRBV14,TRBD2,TRBJ2-3,once,CASSKTGLAYTDTQYF,TGTGCCAGCAGCAAAACGGGACTAGCGTACACAGATACGCAGTATTTT
TRBV19,NA,TRBJ2-3,NA,CASSVATDTQYF,TGTGCCAGTAGTGTGGCCACAGATACGCAGTATTTT
TRBV5-1,NA,TRBJ2-7,NA,CASADGSYEQYF,TGCGCCAGCGCTGACGGGTCCTACGAGCAGTACTTC
TRBV5-1,TRBD1,TRBJ2-1,once,CASSAGTVYNEQFF,TGCGCCAGCAGCGCAGGGACAGTCTACAATGAGCAGTTCTTC
TRBV7-3,TRBD1,TRBJ2-1,NA,CASSLSGLGGLAEQFF,TGTGCCAGCAGCTTATCGGGGCTAGGGGGCTTAGCTGAGCAGTTCTTC
TRBV20-1,NA,TRBJ2-7,many,CSASATEQYF,TGCAGTGCTAGTGCGACAGAGCAGTACTTC
TRBV28,NA,TRBJ2-1,NA,CASSLRVGEQFF,TGTGCCAGCAGTCTGCGGGTGGGTGAGCAGTTCTTC
TRBV6-2/TRBV6-3,NA,TRBJ2-7,NA,CASSYGTPVAHEQYF,TGTGCCAGCAGTTACGGGACACCCGTCGCCCACGAGCAGTACTTC
TRBV11-2,TRBD1,TRBJ2-1,NA,CASSLRGQGAIYSYNEQFF,TGTGCCAGCAGCTTAAGGGGACAGGGGGCTATCTACTCCTACAATGAGCAGTTCTTC
TRBV6-1,TRBD1,TRBJ2-6,NA,CASSVEWDRLSGANVLTF,TGTGCCAGCAGTGTCGAATGGGACAGACTCTCTGGGGCCAACGTCCTGACTTTC
TRBV10-3,NA,TRBJ2-3,NA,CAISGPGDSTDTQYF,TGTGCCATCAGCGGCCCGGGGGATAGCACAGATACGCAGTATTTT
TRBV6-1,NA,TRBJ1-2,NA,CASSEGAVYGYTF,TGTGCCAGCAGTGAAGGGGCAGTCTATGGCTACACCTTC
TRBV3-1/TRBV3-2,NA,TRBJ2-5,NA,CASSQGRGLYQETQYF,TGTGCCAGCAGCCAAGGGAGGGGCCTTTACCAAGAGACCCAGTACTTC
TRBV5-6,TRBD1,TRBJ1-6,NA,CASSRRTGGNSPLHF,TGTGCCAGCAGCCGCAGGACAGGAGGCAATTCACCCCTCCACTTT